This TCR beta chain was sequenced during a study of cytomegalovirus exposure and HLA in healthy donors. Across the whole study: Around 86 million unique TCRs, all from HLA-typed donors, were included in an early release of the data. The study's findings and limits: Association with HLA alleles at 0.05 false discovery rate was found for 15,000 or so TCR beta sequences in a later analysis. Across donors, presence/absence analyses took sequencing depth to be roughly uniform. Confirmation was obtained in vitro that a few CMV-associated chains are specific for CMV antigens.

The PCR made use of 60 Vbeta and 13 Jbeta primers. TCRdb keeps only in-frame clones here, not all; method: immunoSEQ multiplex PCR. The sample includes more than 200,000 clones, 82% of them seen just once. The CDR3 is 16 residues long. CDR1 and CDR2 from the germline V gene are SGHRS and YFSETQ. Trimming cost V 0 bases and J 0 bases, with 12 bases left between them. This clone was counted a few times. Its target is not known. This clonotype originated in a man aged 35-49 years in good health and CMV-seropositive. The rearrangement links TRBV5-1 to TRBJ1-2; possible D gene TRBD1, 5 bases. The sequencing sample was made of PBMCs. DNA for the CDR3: TGCGCCAGCAGCTTGGAAGGGGCGTCGGCTAACTATGGCTACACCTTC. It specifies CASSLEGASANYGYTF.